The entry below describes one TCR beta chain. Its antigen is not known. The data were taken from a study of T cell repertoires in cytomegalovirus infection. Study overall: Indicated by public TCR beta signatures were CMV infection and matching HLA type.

TCRdb re-called the reads with MiXCR, one entry per CDR3 protein. The sample includes about 250,000 distinct CDR3 sequences, approximately 7% of them seen just once. General study points: The study identified carriers of CMV plus the relevant HLA from cumulative public TCR beta family frequency. Within the response measured ex vivo, HLA-C-restricted CMV-specific TCR beta clonotypes were dominant.

Looked up from germline, CDR1 is SQVTM and CDR2 is ANQGSEA. V was clipped by 0 bases and J by 0 bases, with 14 bases between them. The CDR3 runs to 17 residues. V is TRBV29-1 and J is TRBJ2-2; D possibly matches TRBD1 or TRBD2 (5 bases each). This sequence was found in a human donor in good health (CMV status not recorded). Some clones in this sample may be carry-over from other donors' samples. Sequenced input: PBMCs. The CDR3 sequence is CSVEDRGTLSNTGELFF. DNA for the CDR3: TGCAGCGTTGAAGATCGAGGGACCCTCTCGAACACCGGGGAGCTGTTTTTT.